The sequence of this T cell receptor (beta chain) was determined in a study of blood T cells in healthy people across ages. Background on the study: About one barcoded TCR beta cDNA was captured per two T cells.

Then a second PCR, running about 7 to 11 cycles, was carried out with a sample-barcoded 5' primer and a J-beta primer mix. TCRdb passed the 5' RACE reads through MiXCR, listing each CDR3 protein once. This sample has about 970,000 distinct CDR3 sequences; 51% occur once, and the top ten carry about a fifth. CDR3 length equals 15 residues. The V end lost 5 bases, the J end lost 3 bases, and 14 bases lay between the germline ends. CDR1 SEHNR and CDR2 FQNEAQ come from the germline V gene (reference sequence). Sequenced sample: blood. This TCR was sampled from an older woman in good health. This chain links TRBV7-9 with TRBJ1-5, with a tentative D call TRBD1 (6 bases). CDR3 protein: CASSPGASNNQPQHF. DNA for the CDR3: TGTGCCAGCAGCCCAGGGGCCTCTAACAATCAGCCCCAGCATTTT.